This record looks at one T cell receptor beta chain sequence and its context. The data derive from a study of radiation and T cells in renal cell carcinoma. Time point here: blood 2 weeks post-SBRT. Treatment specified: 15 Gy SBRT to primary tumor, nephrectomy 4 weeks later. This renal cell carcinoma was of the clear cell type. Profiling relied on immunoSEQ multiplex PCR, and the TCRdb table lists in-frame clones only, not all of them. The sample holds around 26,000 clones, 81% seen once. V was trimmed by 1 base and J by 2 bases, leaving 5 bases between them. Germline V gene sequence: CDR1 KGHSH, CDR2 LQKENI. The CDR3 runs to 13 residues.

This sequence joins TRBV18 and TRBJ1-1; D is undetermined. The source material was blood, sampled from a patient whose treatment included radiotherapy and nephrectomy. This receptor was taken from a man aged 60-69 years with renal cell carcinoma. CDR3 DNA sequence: TGTGCCAGCTCACCACTGGAAAACACTGAAGCTTTCTTT. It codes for CASSPLENTEAFF.